The 23 T cell receptor beta chains presented below share a single source sample, sequenced in a study of T-cell reconstitution after alpha-beta-depleted transplantation in children. Unique molecular identifiers were built into the TCRbeta library. TCRdb re-called the PCR reads with MiXCR, one entry per CDR3 protein. The sample lists hundreds of thousands of distinct CDR3 sequences, over 10% occurring once. This specimen consisted of PBMCs, mostly from graft donor cells, obtained 360 days after TCRalphabeta/CD19-depleted stem cell transplant. These receptor sequences come from a male patient under 18 who had a stem cell transplant for acute myeloid leukemia, so the T cells may come from the graft donor.

This clonotype was found a few times. The J gene is TRBJ1-4, the V gene TRBV5-1; D is unclear. Between the trimmed V and J ends, which lost 4 bases and 8 bases, there was a span of 18 bases. CDR3 length equals 15 residues. Germline V CDR1 and CDR2: SGHRS, YFSETQ. Written as DNA, the CDR3 is TGCGCCAGCAGCCGTTTGTCGTGGCCGGGCGAAAAACTGTTTTTT. Protein: CASSRLSWPGEKLFF.

The V call is TRBV7-8, the J call TRBJ2-7; 11 nucleotides agree with TRBD2. This CDR3 contains 16 residues. The J segment lost 2 bases and the V segment lost 7 bases, leaving 10 bases of the junction unmatched. Germline V lookup: CDR1 SGHVS, CDR2 FQNEAQ. Here the CDR3 reads CASTLLLAGDPYEQYF. The CDR3 DNA sequence: TGTGCCAGCACCCTACTACTAGCGGGGGACCCCTACGAGCAGTACTTC.

This clonotype was counted only a few times. The chain recombines TRBV3-1 with TRBJ2-5; 8 nucleotides match TRBD2. The germline V gene encodes CDR1 LGHDT and CDR2 YNNKEL (reference sequence). J was trimmed by 4 bases and V by 0 bases; bases with no gene match: 7. The CDR3 consists of 16 residues. CDR3: CASSQETSGLGETQYF. CDR3 DNA sequence: TGTGCCAGCAGCCAAGAAACTAGCGGCTTAGGAGAGACCCAGTACTTC.

This clonotype has a handful of counts. The genes are TRBV4-3 and TRBJ2-7, with a weak D call TRBD1 (7 bases). In germline, CDR1 is LGHNA, CDR2 YSLEER. Trimming cost V 3 bases and J 3 bases, with 12 bases left between them. The CDR3 totals 14 residues. The CDR3 is CASSHRQGGYEQYF. CDR3 DNA: TGCGCCAGCAGCCACAGACAGGGAGGCTACGAGCAGTACTTC.

The CDR3 nucleotides are TGCGCCAGCAGCCAAGATCCCGTAGCGGGAGTGGGCACAGATACGCAGTATTTT. This translates into CASSQDPVAGVGTDTQYF. The chain joins TRBV4-3 to TRBJ2-3; 9 nucleotides line up with TRBD2. Germline-derived CDR1 and CDR2 are LGHNA and YSLEER. This CDR3 spans 18 amino acids. The V gene end was trimmed by 0 bases and the J gene end by 1 base; junction bases not matched to a gene: 8.

CDR3 DNA: TGTGCCACCAGTGATTTCGCGGGACTAGCGGTAAATGAGCAGTTCTTC. Residues: CATSDFAGLAVNEQFF. This chain joins TRBV24-1 and TRBJ2-1; 11 bases match TRBD2. The germline CDR1 and CDR2 sequences are KGHDR and SFDVKD. After removal of 1 base from V and 7 bases from J, the junction contained 5 bases not matched to a gene. The CDR3 runs 16 residues.

In its sample, this clonotype was seen a few times. CDR3 coding DNA: TGTGCCAGCAGGGGAGCGGCAGGGGGAAATTCACCCCTCCACTTT. Translation gives CASRGAAGGNSPLHF. The chain has TRBV6-1 and TRBJ1-6, with 7 bases identical to TRBD1. The CDR3 runs 15 residues. Germline CDR1 reads MNHNS; CDR2 reads SASEGT. V trimming: 6 bases; J trimming: 7 bases; junction bases outside the gene matches: 9.

This clonotype has only a few counts. The CDR3 spells CSARDLLSSYNEQFF. CDR3 DNA: TGCAGTGCTAGAGATTTGCTTAGCTCCTACAATGAGCAGTTCTTC. The V gene is TRBV20-1, the J gene TRBJ2-1; D is unclear. Germline V CDR1 and CDR2: DFQATT, SNEGSKA (reference sequence). Deletions cut 0 bases from V and 0 bases from J, with 9 bases between. This CDR3 region has 15 residues.

This clonotype was picked up a small number of times. This chain joins TRBV7-2 and TRBJ1-3; tentatively, D is TRBD1 (6 bases). V gave up 11 bases and J gave up 4 bases, with 15 bases separating them. This CDR3 has 13 residues. CDR1 is SGHTA and CDR2 is FQGNSA in the germline V gene. This CDR3 reads CAYGKGVGNTIYF. The CDR3 bases are TGTGCCTATGGAAAGGGGGTCGGAAACACCATATATTTT. Full variable domain (missing parts from reference TRBV7-2 and TRBJ1-3): GAGVSQSPSNKVTEKGKDVELRCDPISGHTALYWYRQSLGQGLEFLIYFQGNSAPDKSGLPSDRFSAERTGGSVSTLTIQRTQQEDSAVYLCAYGKGVGNTIYFGEGSWLTVV.

This clonotype occurred a few times. The chain joins TRBV7-3 to TRBJ2-2, with D unclear. The CDR3 is 12 residues long. Trimming took 6 bases from V and 6 from J, leaving 8 bases between them. The V gene's germline CDR1 is SGHTA and CDR2 FQGTGA. This CDR3 reads CASRTDSGELFF. The CDR3 DNA follows: TGTGCCAGCAGGACCGACTCCGGGGAGCTGTTTTTT.

The chain combines TRBV28 with TRBJ2-4, with 7 bases matching TRBD1. Germline values: CDR1 MDHEN, CDR2 SYDVKM. J gave up 2 bases and V 6 bases, and 10 bases lay outside the gene matches. This CDR3 has 16 amino acids. The CDR3 coding sequence is TGTGCCAGCAGCCCCTACAGGGGTCTGCCCAAAAACATTCAGTACTTC. This encodes CASSPYRGLPKNIQYF.

This clonotype came up a few times. This sequence joins TRBV10-3 and TRBJ2-1; D uncertain. The CDR3 covers 13 residues. Deletions cut 3 bases from V and 6 bases from J, with 9 bases between. CDR1 ENHRY and CDR2 SYGVKD come from the germline V gene. The DNA of the CDR3 is TGTGCCATCAGTGACTATGGCAGCAATGAGCAGTTCTTC. It translates to CAISDYGSNEQFF.

This clonotype occurred a few times. This chain connects TRBV28 to TRBJ2-5; a possible D gene is TRBD2 (6 bases). CDR1 and CDR2 (germline): MDHEN, SYDVKM. V lost 3 bases, J lost 1 base, and 21 bases lay in between. The CDR3 spans 18 residues. DNA for the CDR3: TGTGCCAGCAGTTTTATGAGGGATAGCGGTTCCCTCCAAGAGACCCAGTACTTC. Encoded protein: CASSFMRDSGSLQETQYF.

V and J are TRBV7-8 and TRBJ2-7; 11 positions match TRBD2. The CDR3 totals 17 residues. The germline V gene encodes CDR1 SGHVS and CDR2 FQNEAQ. V trimming: 1 base; J trimming: 0 bases; junction bases outside the gene matches: 5. CDR3 in DNA: TGTGCCAGCAGCTTAGTTAGCGGGAGGGATTTCTCCTACGAGCAGTACTTC. It codes for CASSLVSGRDFSYEQYF.

This clonotype was counted many times. The J gene is TRBJ1-2, the V gene TRBV7-9; tentatively, D is TRBD1 (5 bases). Germline CDR1 and CDR2: SEHNR and FQNEAQ (reference sequence). The V and J ends lost 6 bases and 4 bases respectively, with 9 bases between them. This CDR3 contains 12 residues. Written as DNA, the CDR3 is TGTGCCAGCAGTTTGACAGTCTATGGCTACACCTTC. It yields the protein CASSLTVYGYTF.

This clonotype was picked up a small number of times. The chain couples TRBV29-1 to TRBJ1-2; weak D call: TRBD1 (6 bases). The CDR3 is 17 amino acids. V was shortened by 4 bases and J by 8 bases, with 29 bases between the two germline ends. Per germline, CDR1 SQVTM and CDR2 ANQGSEA. The chain's CDR3 is CSVGPTGQGRAHKGYTF. In DNA form, the CDR3 reads TGCAGCGTTGGGCCCACGGGACAAGGGAGGGCTCACAAGGGCTACACCTTC.

In this sample, this clonotype turned up many times. The V call is TRBV29-1, the J call TRBJ2-1; D possibly uses TRBD1 or TRBD2 (7 bases each). The CDR3 spans 15 residues. V was cut by 4 bases and J by 3 bases, with 16 bases left in between. The germline gives CDR1 SQVTM, CDR2 ANQGSEA. The CDR3 is CSVVQGTTHYNEQFF. DNA for the CDR3: TGCAGCGTTGTACAGGGGACTACCCACTACAATGAGCAGTTCTTC.

This clonotype was detected many times. This sequence joins TRBV12-3 or TRBV12-4 and TRBJ1-3, with 9 positions matching TRBD1. The CDR3 is 17 amino acids. Trimming took 5 bases from V and 0 from J; bases not matched to a gene: 8. The DNA for the CDR3 is TGTGCCAGCAGTCCCCGGGACAGGGTCCTCTCTGGAAACACCATATATTTT. Amino acids: CASSPRDRVLSGNTIYF.

The V and J genes are TRBV29-1 and TRBJ2-2, with D hard to call. The CDR3 extends over 12 amino acids. The germline gives CDR1 SQVTM, CDR2 ANQGSEA. V was pared by 3 bases and J by 5 bases, with 7 bases between. This CDR3 reads CSVDRRTGELFF. The CDR3 bases are TGCAGCGTTGACAGACGAACCGGGGAGCTGTTTTTT.

The V gene is TRBV5-1, the J gene TRBJ2-7; TRBD2 agrees at 7 bases. Germline V lookup: CDR1 SGHRS, CDR2 YFSETQ. With V trimmed by 4 bases and J by 3 bases, 10 bases remained unmatched. The CDR3 consists of 15 residues. As DNA, the CDR3 is TGCGCCAGCAGCGACCCGACTAGCCCCTACTACGAGCAGTACTTC. It specifies CASSDPTSPYYEQYF.

This clonotype has only a few counts. The V and J genes are TRBV5-1 and TRBJ2-7; D gene unclear. V was cut by 4 bases and J by 6 bases, with 11 bases left in between. CDR1 SGHRS and CDR2 YFSETQ come from the germline V gene. This CDR3 comprises 12 residues. CDR3 bases: TGCGCCAGCAGCGCAGCGTGGAGCGAGCAGTACTTC. Translation gives CASSAAWSEQYF.

The table lists this clonotype with a few counts. This chain links TRBV7-2 with TRBJ2-3; TRBD2 matches at 10 bases. J gave up 3 bases and V 5 bases, and 11 bases lay outside the gene matches. Germline V CDR1 and CDR2: SGHTA, FQGNSA. This CDR3 is 17 amino acids long. CDR3 DNA sequence: TGTGCCAGCAGCCCCGGACCGGGACTAGCGTTTACAGATACGCAGTATTTT. Translated, it gives CASSPGPGLAFTDTQYF.

This CDR3 is CASSHRGAYRGNVWEQYF. CDR3 coding DNA: TGTGCCAGCAGCCACAGAGGGGCTTATAGGGGTAACGTATGGGAGCAGTACTTC. The V call is TRBV14, the J call TRBJ2-7; D is tentatively TRBD1 or TRBD2 (5 bases each). Looked up from germline, CDR1 is SGHDN and CDR2 is FVKESK. V was cut by 3 bases and J by 7 bases, with 28 bases left in between. CDR3 size: 18 residues. The complete variable domain, with remaining parts taken from reference TRBV14 and TRBJ2-7, reads EAGVTQFPSHSVIEKGQTVTLRCDPISGHDNLYWYRRVMGKEIKFLLHFVKESKQDESGMPNNRFLAERTGGTYSTLKVQPAELEDSGVYFCASSHRGAYRGNVWEQYFGPGTRLTVT.